This T cell receptor (beta chain) originates from a study of blood T cell repertoires in COVID-19. Looking at the study overall: From the United States, Italy and Spain came samples of acute and convalescent COVID-19. Sample material is recorded as cDNA or gDNA derived from T cells, B-cell-depleted T cells, or PBMCs.

Per the original methods: Reference gene primer amplification yielded estimated nucleated cell counts. Sequencing used immunoSEQ multiplex PCR; TCRdb keeps in-frame clones, though not all of them. The V and J calls and the clone size are those of that table, but D and trimming were determined from the DNA. The table lists some 110,000 clones, roughly 89% of them singletons, with 5.1% in the top ten. CDR1 is GTSNPN, CDR2 SVGIG, per germline (reference sequence). The CDR3 spans 12 residues. With 1 base removed from V and 9 bases from J, the gap between germline ends came to 10 bases. This clone was seen a single time.

The V and J genes are TRBV30 and TRBJ1-3; D remains ambiguous. Material for sequencing was peripheral blood. The sequence was obtained from a human donor in a cohort sampled during active COVID-19. CDR3 coding DNA: TGTGCCTGGAGTGAACTCCCAGGCACCATATATTTT. Translating it yields CAWSELPGTIYF.